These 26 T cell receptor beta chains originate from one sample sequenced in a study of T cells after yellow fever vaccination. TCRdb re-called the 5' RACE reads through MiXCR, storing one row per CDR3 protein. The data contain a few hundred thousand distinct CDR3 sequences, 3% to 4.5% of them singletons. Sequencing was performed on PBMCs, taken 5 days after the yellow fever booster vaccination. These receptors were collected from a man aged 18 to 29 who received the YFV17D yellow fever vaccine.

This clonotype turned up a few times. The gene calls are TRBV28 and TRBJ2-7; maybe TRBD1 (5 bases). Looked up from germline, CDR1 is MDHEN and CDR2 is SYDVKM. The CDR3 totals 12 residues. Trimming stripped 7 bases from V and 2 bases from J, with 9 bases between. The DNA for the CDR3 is TGTGCCAGCACCTCAGGGACCTACGAGCAGTACTTC. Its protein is CASTSGTYEQYF.

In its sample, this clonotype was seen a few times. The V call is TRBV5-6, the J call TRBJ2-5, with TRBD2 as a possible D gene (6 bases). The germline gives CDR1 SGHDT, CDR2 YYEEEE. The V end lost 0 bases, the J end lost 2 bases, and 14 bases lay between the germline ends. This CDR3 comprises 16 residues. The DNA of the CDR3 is TGTGCCAGCAGCTTGGCCTTGTTTGGACTACAAGAGACCCAGTACTTC. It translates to CASSLALFGLQETQYF.

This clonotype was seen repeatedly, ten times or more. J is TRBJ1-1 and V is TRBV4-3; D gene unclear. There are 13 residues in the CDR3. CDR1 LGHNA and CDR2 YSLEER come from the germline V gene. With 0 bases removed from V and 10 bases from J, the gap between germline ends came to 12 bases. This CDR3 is CASSQDLGGVAFF. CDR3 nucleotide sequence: TGCGCCAGCAGCCAAGATCTGGGCGGAGTAGCTTTCTTT.

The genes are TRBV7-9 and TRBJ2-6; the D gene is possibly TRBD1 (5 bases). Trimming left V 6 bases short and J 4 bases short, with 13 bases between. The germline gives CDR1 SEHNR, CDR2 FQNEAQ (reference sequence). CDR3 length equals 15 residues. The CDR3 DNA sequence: TGTGCCAGCAGTCCTCCAGGGAACGGGGCCAACGTCCTGACTTTC. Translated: CASSPPGNGANVLTF.

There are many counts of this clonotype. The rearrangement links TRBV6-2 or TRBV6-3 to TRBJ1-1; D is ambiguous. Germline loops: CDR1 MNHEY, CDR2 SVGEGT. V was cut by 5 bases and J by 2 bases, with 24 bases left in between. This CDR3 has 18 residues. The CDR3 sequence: CASSGSMKAARLNTEAFF. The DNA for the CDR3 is TGTGCCAGCAGTGGGAGCATGAAGGCAGCTAGACTCAACACTGAAGCTTTCTTT.

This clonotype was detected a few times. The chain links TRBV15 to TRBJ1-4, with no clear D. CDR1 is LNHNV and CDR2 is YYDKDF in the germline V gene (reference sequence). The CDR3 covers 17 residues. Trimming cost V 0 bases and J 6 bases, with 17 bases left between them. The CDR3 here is CATSRDRETSFYEKLFF. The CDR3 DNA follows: TGTGCCACCAGCAGAGATAGGGAGACCAGCTTTTATGAAAAACTGTTTTTT.

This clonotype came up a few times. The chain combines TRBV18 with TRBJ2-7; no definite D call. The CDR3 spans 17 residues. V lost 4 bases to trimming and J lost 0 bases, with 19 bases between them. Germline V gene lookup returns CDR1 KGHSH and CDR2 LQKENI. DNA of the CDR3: TGTGCCAGCTCACTCCGACCCGGTTCTTCAACCTCCTACGAGCAGTACTTC. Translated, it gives CASSLRPGSSTSYEQYF. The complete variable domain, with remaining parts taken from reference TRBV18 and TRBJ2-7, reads NAGVMQNPRHLVRRRGQEARLRCSPMKGHSHVYWYRQLPEEGLKFMVYLQKENIIDESGMPKERFSAEFPKEGPSILRIQQVVRGDSAAYFCASSLRPGSSTSYEQYFGPGTRLTVT.

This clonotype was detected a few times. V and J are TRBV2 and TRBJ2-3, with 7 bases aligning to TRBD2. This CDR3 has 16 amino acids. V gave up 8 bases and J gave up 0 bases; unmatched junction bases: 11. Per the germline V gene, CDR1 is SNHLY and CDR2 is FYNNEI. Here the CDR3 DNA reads TGTGCCAGCCATTACTCAGCGGGACCCAGCACAGATACGCAGTATTTT. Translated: CASHYSAGPSTDTQYF.

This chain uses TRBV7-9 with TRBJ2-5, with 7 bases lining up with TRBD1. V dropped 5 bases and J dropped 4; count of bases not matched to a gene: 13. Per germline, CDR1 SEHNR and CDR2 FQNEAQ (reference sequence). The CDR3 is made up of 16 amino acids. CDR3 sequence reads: CASSLYDRARGETQYF. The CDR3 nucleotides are TGTGCCAGCAGCCTCTACGACAGGGCCAGGGGAGAGACCCAGTACTTC.

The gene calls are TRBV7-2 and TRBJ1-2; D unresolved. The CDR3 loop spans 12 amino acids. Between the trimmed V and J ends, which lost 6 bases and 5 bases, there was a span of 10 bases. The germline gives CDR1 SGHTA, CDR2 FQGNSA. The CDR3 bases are TGTGCCAGCAGTTTACCGACGTATGGCTACACCTTC. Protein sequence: CASSLPTYGYTF.

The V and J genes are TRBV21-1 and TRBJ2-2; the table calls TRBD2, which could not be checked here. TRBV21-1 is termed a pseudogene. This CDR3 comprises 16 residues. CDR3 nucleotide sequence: TGTGCCAGCAGCCGCGAAGAGCGGGGGGGCCCCGGGGAGCTGTTTTTT. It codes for CASSREERGGPGELFF.

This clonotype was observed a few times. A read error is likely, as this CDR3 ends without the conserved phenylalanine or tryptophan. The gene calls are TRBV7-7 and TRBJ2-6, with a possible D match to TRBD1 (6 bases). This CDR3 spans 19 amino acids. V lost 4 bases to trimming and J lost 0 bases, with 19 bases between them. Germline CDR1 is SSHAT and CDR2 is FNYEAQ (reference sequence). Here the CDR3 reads CASSSSSGAGDSGANVLTV. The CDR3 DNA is TGTGCCAGCAGCTCCTCCTCAGGGGCCGGCGACTCTGGGGCCAACGTCCTGACTGTC.

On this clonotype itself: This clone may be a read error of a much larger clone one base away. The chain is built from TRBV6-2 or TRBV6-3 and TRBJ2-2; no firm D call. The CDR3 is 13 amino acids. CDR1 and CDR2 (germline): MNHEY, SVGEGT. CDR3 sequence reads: CACRAQNTGELFF. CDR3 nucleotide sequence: TGTGCCTGCAGAGCCCAAAACACCGGGGAGCTGTTTTTT.

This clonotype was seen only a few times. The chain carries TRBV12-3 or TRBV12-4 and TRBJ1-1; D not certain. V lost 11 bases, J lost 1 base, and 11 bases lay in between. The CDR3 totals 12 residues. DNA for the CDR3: TGTGCCCTTAGATTGGGGAACACTGAAGCTTTCTTT. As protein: CALRLGNTEAFF.

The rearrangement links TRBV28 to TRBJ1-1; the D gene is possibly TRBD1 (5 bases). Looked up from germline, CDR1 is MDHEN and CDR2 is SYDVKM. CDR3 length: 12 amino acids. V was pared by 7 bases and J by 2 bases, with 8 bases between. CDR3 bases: TGTGCCAGCAACGGGGGTAACACTGAAGCTTTCTTT. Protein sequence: CASNGGNTEAFF.

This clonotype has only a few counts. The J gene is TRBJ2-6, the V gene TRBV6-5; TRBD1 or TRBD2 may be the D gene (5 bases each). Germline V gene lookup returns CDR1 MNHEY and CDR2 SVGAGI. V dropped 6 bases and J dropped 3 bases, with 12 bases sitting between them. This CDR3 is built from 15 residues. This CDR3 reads CASRPQGRGANVLTF. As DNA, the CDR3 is TGTGCCAGCAGGCCGCAGGGACGTGGGGCCAACGTCCTGACTTTC.

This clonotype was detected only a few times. CDR3 coding DNA: TGTGCCACCAGTAGAGGGGATCAGCCCCAGCATTTT. Translated, it gives CATSRGDQPQHF. The chain recombines TRBV24-1 with TRBJ1-5; D possibly corresponds to TRBD1 (5 bases). V lost 6 bases and J 5 bases, leaving 7 bases between the germline ends. Germline V gene lookup returns CDR1 KGHDR and CDR2 SFDVKD. There are 12 residues in the CDR3.

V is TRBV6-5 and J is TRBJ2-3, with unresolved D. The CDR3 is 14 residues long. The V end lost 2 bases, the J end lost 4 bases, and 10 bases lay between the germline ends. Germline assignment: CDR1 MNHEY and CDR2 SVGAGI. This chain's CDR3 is CASSYDEVPDTQYF. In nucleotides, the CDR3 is TGTGCCAGCAGTTACGACGAAGTTCCAGATACGCAGTATTTT.

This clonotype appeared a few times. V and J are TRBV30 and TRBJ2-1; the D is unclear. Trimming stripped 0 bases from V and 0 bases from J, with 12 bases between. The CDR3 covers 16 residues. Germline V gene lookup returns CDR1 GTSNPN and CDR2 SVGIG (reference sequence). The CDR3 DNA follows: TGTGCCTGGAGTGTATCCCGGCATAGCTCCTACAATGAGCAGTTCTTC. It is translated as CAWSVSRHSSYNEQFF.

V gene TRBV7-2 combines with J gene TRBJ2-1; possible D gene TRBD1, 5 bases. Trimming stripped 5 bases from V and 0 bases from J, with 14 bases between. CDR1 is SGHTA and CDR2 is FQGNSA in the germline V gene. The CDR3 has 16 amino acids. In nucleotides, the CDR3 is TGTGCCAGCAGCGCATGGGGCCTTAGCTCCTACAATGAGCAGTTCTTC. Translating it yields CASSAWGLSSYNEQFF.

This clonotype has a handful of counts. CDR3 nucleotides: TGTGCCAGCATTGCCGGAACAGATACGCAGTATTTT. Its protein is CASIAGTDTQYF. The chain carries TRBV12-3 or TRBV12-4 and TRBJ2-3; D is unclear. V lost 7 bases and J 3 bases, leaving 8 bases between the germline ends. The CDR3 contains 12 residues.

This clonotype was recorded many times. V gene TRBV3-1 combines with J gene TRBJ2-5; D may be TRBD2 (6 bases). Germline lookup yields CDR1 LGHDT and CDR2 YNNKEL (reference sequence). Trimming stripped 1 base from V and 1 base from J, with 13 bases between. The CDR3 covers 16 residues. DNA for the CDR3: TGTGCCAGCAGCCAAGGGCGGGGCTTTGGCCAAGAGACCCAGTACTTC. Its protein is CASSQGRGFGQETQYF.

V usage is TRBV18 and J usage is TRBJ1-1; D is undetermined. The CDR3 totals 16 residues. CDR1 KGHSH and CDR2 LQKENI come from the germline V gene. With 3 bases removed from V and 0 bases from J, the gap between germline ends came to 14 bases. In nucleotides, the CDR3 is TGTGCCAGCTCACCCATGGGAGGGCAGCTGAACACTGAAGCTTTCTTT. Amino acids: CASSPMGGQLNTEAFF. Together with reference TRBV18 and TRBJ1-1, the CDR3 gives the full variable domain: NAGVMQNPRHLVRRRGQEARLRCSPMKGHSHVYWYRQLPEEGLKFMVYLQKENIIDESGMPKERFSAEFPKEGPSILRIQQVVRGDSAAYFCASSPMGGQLNTEAFFGQGTRLTVV.

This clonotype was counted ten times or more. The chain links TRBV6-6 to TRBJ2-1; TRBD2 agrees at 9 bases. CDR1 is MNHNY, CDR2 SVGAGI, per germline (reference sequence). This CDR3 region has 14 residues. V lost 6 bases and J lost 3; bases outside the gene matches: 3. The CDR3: CASRSGGLYNEQFF. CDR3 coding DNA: TGTGCCAGCAGGAGCGGGGGGCTCTACAATGAGCAGTTCTTC.

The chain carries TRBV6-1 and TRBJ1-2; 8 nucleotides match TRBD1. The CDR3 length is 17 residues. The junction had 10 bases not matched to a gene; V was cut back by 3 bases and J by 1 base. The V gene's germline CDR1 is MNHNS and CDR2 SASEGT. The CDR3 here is CASSDSIVQGVNYGYTF. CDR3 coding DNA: TGTGCCAGCAGTGACTCGATCGTACAGGGGGTTAACTATGGCTACACCTTC.

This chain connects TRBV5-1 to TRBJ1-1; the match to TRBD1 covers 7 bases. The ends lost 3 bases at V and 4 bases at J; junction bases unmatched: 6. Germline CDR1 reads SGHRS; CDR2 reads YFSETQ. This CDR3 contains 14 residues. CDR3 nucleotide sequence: TGCGCCAGCAGCTGGGGACAGTTGAGCACTGAAGCTTTCTTT. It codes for CASSWGQLSTEAFF.